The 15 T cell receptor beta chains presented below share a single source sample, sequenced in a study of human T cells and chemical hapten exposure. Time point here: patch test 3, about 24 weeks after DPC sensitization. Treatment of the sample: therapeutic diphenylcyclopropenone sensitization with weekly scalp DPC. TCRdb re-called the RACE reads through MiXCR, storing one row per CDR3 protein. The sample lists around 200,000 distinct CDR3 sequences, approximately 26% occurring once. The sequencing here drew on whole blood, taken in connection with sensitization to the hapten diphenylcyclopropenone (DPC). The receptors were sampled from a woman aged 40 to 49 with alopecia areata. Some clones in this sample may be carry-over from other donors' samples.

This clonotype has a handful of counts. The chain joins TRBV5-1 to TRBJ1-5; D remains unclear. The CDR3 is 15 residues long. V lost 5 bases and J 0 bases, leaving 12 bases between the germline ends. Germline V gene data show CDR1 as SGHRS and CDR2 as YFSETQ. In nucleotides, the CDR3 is TGCGCCAGCAGGCCTTCCGGGGATAGCAATCAGCCCCAGCATTTT. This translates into CASRPSGDSNQPQHF.

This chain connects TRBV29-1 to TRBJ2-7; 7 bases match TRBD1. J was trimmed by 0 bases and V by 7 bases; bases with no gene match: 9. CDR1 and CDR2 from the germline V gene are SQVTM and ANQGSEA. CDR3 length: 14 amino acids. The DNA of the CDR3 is TGCAGCGCCGGTCTGGGACAGAGCTCCTACGAGCAGTACTTC. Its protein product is CSAGLGQSSYEQYF.

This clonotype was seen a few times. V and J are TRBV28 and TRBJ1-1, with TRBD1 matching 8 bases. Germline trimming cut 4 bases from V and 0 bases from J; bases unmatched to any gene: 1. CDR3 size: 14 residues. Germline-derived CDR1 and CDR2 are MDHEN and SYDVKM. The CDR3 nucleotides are TGTGCCAGCAGTTCCAGGGGGCTGAACACTGAAGCTTTCTTT. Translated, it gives CASSSRGLNTEAFF.

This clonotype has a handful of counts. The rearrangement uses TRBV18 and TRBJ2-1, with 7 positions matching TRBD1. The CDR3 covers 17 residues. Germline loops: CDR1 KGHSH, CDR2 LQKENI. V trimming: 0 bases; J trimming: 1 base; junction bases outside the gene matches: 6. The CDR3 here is CASSPPYGRGSYNEQFF. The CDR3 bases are TGTGCCAGCTCACCACCGTATGGCAGGGGGTCCTACAATGAGCAGTTCTTC.

CDR3 in amino acids: CASTSGRLAKNIQYF. The CDR3 nucleotides are TGTGCCAGCACCAGCGGAAGACTAGCCAAAAACATTCAGTACTTC. The rearrangement joins TRBV13 to TRBJ2-4, with D perhaps TRBD2 (5 bases). The ends were cut back, 7 bases at V and 0 bases at J, with 13 bases in the middle. CDR3 length: 15 residues. Germline V gives CDR1 PRHDT, CDR2 FYEKMQ (reference sequence).

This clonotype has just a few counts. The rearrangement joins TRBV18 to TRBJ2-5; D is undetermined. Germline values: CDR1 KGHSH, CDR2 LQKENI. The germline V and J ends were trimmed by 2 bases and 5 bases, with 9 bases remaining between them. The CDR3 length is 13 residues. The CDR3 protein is CASSPATKETQYF. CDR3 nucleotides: TGTGCCAGCTCACCAGCCACCAAGGAGACCCAGTACTTC. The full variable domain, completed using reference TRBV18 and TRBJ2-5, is NAGVMQNPRHLVRRRGQEARLRCSPMKGHSHVYWYRQLPEEGLKFMVYLQKENIIDESGMPKERFSAEFPKEGPSILRIQQVVRGDSAAYFCASSPATKETQYFGPGTRLLVL.

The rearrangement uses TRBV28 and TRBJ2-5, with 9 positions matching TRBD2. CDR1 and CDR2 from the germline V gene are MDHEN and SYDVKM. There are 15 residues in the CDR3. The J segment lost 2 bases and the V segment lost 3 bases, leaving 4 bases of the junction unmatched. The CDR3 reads CASSFLAGKQETQYF. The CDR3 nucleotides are TGTGCCAGCAGTTTCCTAGCGGGGAAACAAGAGACCCAGTACTTC.

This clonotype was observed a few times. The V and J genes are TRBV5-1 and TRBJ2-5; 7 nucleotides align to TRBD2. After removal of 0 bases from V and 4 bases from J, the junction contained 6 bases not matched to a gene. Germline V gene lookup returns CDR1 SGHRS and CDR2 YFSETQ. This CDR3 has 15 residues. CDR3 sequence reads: CASSLAGTKGETQYF. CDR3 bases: TGCGCCAGCAGCTTGGCCGGGACTAAGGGAGAGACCCAGTACTTC.

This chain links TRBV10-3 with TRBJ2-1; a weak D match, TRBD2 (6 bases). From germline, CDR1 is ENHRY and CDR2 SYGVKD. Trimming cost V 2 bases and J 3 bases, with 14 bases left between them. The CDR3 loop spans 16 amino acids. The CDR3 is CAISERMGLNYNEQFF. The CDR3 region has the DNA TGTGCCATCAGTGAGCGGATGGGACTGAACTACAATGAGCAGTTCTTC.

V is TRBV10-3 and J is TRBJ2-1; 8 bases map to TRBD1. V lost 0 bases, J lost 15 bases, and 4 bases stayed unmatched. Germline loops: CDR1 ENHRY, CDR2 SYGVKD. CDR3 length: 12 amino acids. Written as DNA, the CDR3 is TGTGCCATCAGTGAGTCGGGACAGGAACTGTTCTTC. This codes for CAISESGQELFF.

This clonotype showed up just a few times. This chain's CDR3 is CSVEELAGETQYF. CDR3 nucleotide sequence: TGCAGCGTTGAAGAACTAGCGGGAGAGACCCAGTACTTC. V and J are TRBV29-1 and TRBJ2-5; 9 bases map to TRBD2. The CDR3 has 13 amino acids. The germline gives CDR1 SQVTM, CDR2 ANQGSEA. V trimming: 0 bases; J trimming: 4 bases; junction bases outside the gene matches: 0. The entire variable domain, with the rest obtained from reference TRBV29-1 and TRBJ2-5, is as follows: SAVISQKPSRDICQRGTSLTIQCQVDSQVTMMFWYRQQPGQSLTLIATANQGSEATYESGFVIDKFPISRPNLTFSTLTVSNMSPEDSSIYLCSVEELAGETQYFGPGTRLLVL.

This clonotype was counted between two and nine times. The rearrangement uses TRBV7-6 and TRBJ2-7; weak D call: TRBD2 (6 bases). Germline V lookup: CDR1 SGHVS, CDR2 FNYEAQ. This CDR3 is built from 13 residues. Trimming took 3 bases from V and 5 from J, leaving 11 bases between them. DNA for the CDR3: TGTGCCAGCAGCTTCGGGTCTAGCGACGAGCAGTACTTC. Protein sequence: CASSFGSSDEQYF.

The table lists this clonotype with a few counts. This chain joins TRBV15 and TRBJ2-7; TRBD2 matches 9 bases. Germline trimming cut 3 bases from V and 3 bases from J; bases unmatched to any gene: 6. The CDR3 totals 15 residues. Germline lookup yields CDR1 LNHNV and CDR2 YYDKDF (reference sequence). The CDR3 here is CATSSPGLALYEQYF. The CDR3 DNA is TGTGCCACCAGCAGTCCGGGACTAGCTCTCTACGAGCAGTACTTC.

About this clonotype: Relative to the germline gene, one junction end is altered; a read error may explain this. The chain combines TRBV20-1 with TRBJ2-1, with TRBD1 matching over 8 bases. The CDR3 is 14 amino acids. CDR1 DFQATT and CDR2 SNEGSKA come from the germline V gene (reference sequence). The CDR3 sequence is CSARDRGSYNEQFF. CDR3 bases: TGCAGTGCTCGAGACAGGGGCTCCTACAATGAGCAGTTCTTC.

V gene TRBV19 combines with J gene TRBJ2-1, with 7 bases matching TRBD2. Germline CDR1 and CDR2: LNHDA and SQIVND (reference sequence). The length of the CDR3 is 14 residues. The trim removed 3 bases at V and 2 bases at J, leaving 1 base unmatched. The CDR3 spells CASSMGGTYNEQFF. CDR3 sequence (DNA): TGTGCCAGTAGTATGGGGGGGACCTACAATGAGCAGTTCTTC.